This T cell receptor (beta chain) was profiled in a study of beta chain features in type 1 diabetes. Expressed TCRB transcripts were sequenced because the isolated RNA had all been reverse transcribed beforehand. Clones were sequenced by immunoSEQ multiplex PCR, and TCRdb holds only the in-frame ones, with some missing. The table records some 660,000 clones, roughly an eighth of them present only once. This clone was seen a handful of times. Its antigen is as yet unknown. Heparinised blood was drawn once per donor, averaging approximately 100 mL. CD4+ naive, central memory, regulatory and stem cell-like memory subsets were isolated by sorting on CD45RO/CCR7/CD25/CD127/CD95/CD27. Points from the study as a whole: An over-representation of cells with high TCR expression could result from cDNA sequencing. The naive, central memory and Treg TCRB repertoires looked more alike in patients than they did in healthy donors. For Type 1 diabetes patients, all four CD4+ subsets carried TCRB CDR3s that were moderately but significantly shorter.

The specimen sequenced was naive CD4+ T cells from blood. The receptor's source is a man between 18 and 35 years old with type 1 diabetes.

This CDR3 reads CASSKLAQQDTYEQYF. The CDR3 DNA is TGTGCCAGCTCAAAATTGGCACAACAAGATACCTACGAGCAGTACTTC. The chain links TRBV18 to TRBJ2-7; D is uncertain. The V gene lost 5 bases and the J gene lost 2 bases, with 19 bases spanning the gap. The CDR3 has 16 amino acids. CDR1 is KGHSH and CDR2 is LQKENI in the germline V gene.